Listed here are 7 T cell receptor beta chains from one sample, sequenced in a study of OX40 agonist ivuxolimab in advanced cancers. Profiled with immunoSEQ multiplex PCR; TCRdb holds only in-frame clones, not every one. This sample has about 40,000 clones, with approximately 90% found just once. This sample comprised CD4+ or CD8+ T cells sorted from blood, obtained in a trial of the OX40 agonist ivuxolimab. The receptors derive from an adult with an advanced solid tumor such as melanoma, head and neck, liver or kidney cancer.

The chain couples TRBV29-1 to TRBJ1-1, with D maybe TRBD1 (5 bases). CDR3 size: 13 residues. CDR1 and CDR2 from the germline V gene are SQVTM and ANQGSEA. V was clipped by 7 bases and J by 0 bases, with 12 bases between them. The CDR3 reads CSGTRAMNTEAFF. CDR3 bases: TGCAGCGGGACCAGGGCTATGAACACTGAAGCTTTCTTT.

This chain's CDR3 is CASSSRWLTSTEAFF. DNA for the CDR3: TGTGCCAGCAGTTCCCGTTGGTTGACGAGTACTGAAGCTTTCTTT. This rearrangement joins TRBV6-5 to TRBJ1-1; no definite D call. The CDR3 has 15 residues. CDR1 MNHEY and CDR2 SVGAGI come from the germline V gene. Trimming removed 4 bases at V and 5 bases at J, with 17 bases between.

The chain combines TRBV5-4 with TRBJ2-7; tentative D call: TRBD2 (6 bases). CDR1 is SGHNT and CDR2 is YYREEE in the germline V gene (reference sequence). This CDR3 is 15 amino acids long. Trimming shortened V by 5 bases and J by 0 bases, and 15 bases separated the two germline ends. This CDR3 is CASRGGRDSSYEQYF. DNA for the CDR3: TGTGCCAGCAGGGGGGGACGGGATAGCTCCTACGAGCAGTACTTC.

This chain uses TRBV4-2 with TRBJ2-5, with D unresolved. CDR1 and CDR2 (germline): LGHNA, YNFKEQ. V lost 1 base to trimming and J lost 2 bases, with 5 bases between them. The CDR3 has 13 residues. The CDR3 spells CASSQVNQETQYF. The DNA for the CDR3 is TGTGCCAGCAGCCAAGTGAATCAAGAGACCCAGTACTTC.

The J gene is TRBJ1-1, the V gene TRBV6-1; D gene unclear. Germline values: CDR1 MNHNS, CDR2 SASEGT. CDR3 length: 12 amino acids. V was clipped by 2 bases and J by 9 bases, with 10 bases between them. Here the CDR3 DNA reads TGTGCCAGCAGTGAATACTGGTTTAAAGCTTTCTTT. This gives the protein CASSEYWFKAFF.

The chain is built from TRBV4-3 and TRBJ2-3; 9 bases fit TRBD2. The length of the CDR3 is 17 residues. The V segment lost 0 bases and the J segment 7 bases; nucleotides outside the gene matches: 11. Germline-derived CDR1 and CDR2 are LGHNA and YSLEER. The CDR3 spells CASSQELLSSGANTQYF. The CDR3 DNA reads as TGCGCCAGCAGCCAAGAACTTCTTTCTAGCGGGGCCAATACGCAGTATTTT.

The chain links TRBV18 to TRBJ2-2; D perhaps matches TRBD1 (6 bases). V dropped 5 bases and J dropped 4 bases, with 17 bases sitting between them. This CDR3 spans 16 amino acids. Germline CDR1 KGHSH, CDR2 LQKENI. The CDR3 bases are TGTGCCAGCTCAGCTAGACAGGTCCCGACCACCGGGGAGCTGTTTTTT. Protein product: CASSARQVPTTGELFF.